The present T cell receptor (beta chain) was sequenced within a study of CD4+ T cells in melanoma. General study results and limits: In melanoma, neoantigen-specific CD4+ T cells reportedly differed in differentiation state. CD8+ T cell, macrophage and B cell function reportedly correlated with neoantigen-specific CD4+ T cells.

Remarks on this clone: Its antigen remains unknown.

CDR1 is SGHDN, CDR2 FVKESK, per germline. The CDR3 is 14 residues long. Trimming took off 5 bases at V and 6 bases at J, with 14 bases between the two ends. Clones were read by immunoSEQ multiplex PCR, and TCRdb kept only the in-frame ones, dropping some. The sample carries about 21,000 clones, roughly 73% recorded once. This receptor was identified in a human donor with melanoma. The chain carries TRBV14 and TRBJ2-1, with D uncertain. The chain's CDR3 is CASSGQLSSNEQFF. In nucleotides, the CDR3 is TGTGCCAGCAGCGGGCAGTTGTCAAGCAATGAGCAGTTCTTC.